This T cell receptor (beta chain) emerged from a study of T cell responses to AZD1222 COVID-19 vaccine. General study results and limits: The sample set comprised mostly white British donors with more females, and clonal diversity was possibly underestimated. Vaccination with two AZD1222 doses was followed by a rise in Spike-specific TCR breadth and depth.

On this clone: Its antigen is as yet unknown.

The table came from immunoSEQ multiplex PCR; TCRdb's copy has only in-frame clones and leaves some out. The table lists some 80,000 clones, 86% of them singletons. Here the sequenced sample was peripheral blood, taken on day 0 of AZD1222 vaccination. The sequence came from an adult in good health.

CDR3 in DNA: TGCGCCAGCAGTGATAAGCCCGGCGGGGGTAAACTGAATGAGCAGTTCTTC. Translating gives CASSDKPGGGKLNEQFF. This chain joins TRBV10-1 and TRBJ2-1; 7 nucleotides agree with TRBD2. This CDR3 is built from 17 residues. The J segment lost 7 bases and the V segment lost 3 bases, leaving 15 bases of the junction unmatched. From germline, CDR1 is WNHNN and CDR2 SYGVQD (reference sequence).